Listed below are T cell receptor beta chains from one sample, sequenced in a study of cytomegalovirus exposure and HLA in healthy donors. Here immunoSEQ multiplex PCR was the method, and the copy in TCRdb shows in-frame clones only, minus some. This table has roughly 180,000 clones, about four fifths appearing once. Source material: PBMCs. The receptors come from a girl aged 10 to 17 in good health and CMV-seropositive. The conserved cysteine and the conserved F or W are not part of the CDR3 here. Rows may omit the clone size; those that give it use once, few, many or a size class.

V	J	size	CDR3
TRBV11-3	TRBJ2-2	.	ASSLTQGGTGELF
TRBV5-1	TRBJ2-1	.	ASSLEGSRNEQF
TRBV6-5	TRBJ1-6	.	ASTLGQPNSPLH
TRBV5-1	TRBJ2-7	.	ASSLGLAGPISYEQY
TRBV2	TRBJ1-1	.	ASIKGQGRGTEAF
TRBV27	TRBJ1-5	.	ASGGTGYNQPQH
TRBV11-3	TRBJ2-5	few	ASSKGGGVLETQY
TRBV5-4	TRBJ1-3	once	ASSSRGQAGNTIY
TRBV5-6	TRBJ2-7	.	ASSVQTGVRPSYEQY
TRBV4-1	TRBJ2-7	once	ASSQDFAGEAYEQY
TRBV12-5	TRBJ2-2	few	ASGLILGELF
TRBV28	TRBJ1-2	.	ASSLVSANYGYT
TRBV5-1	TRBJ1-1	once	ASSSGERLEAF
TRBV4-1	TRBJ2-2	.	ASSHPGLAGGPRLIGELF